These 16 T cell receptor beta chains were all obtained from the same sample, sequenced in a study of T cell responses to AZD1222 COVID-19 vaccine. TCRdb keeps only in-frame clones here, not all; method: immunoSEQ multiplex PCR. The data hold about 170,000 clones, with roughly 92% observed a single time. This material consisted of peripheral blood, taken on day 0 of AZD1222 vaccination. Source of these receptors: an adult in good health.

This clone occurred once. The chain couples TRBV7-5 to TRBJ2-5; the table calls TRBD1, which could not be checked here. TRBV7-5 is labeled a pseudogene. CDR3 length: 15 residues. The CDR3 bases are TGTGCCAGAAGCCAGGGACAGGGGTTAGAAGAGACCCAGTACTTC. Encoded protein: CARSQGQGLEETQYF.

The V and J genes are TRBV29-1 and TRBJ2-1; D is uncertain. V shed 5 bases and J shed 0 bases, with 5 bases lying between them. The CDR3 length is 12 residues. CDR1 and CDR2 (germline): SQVTM, ANQGSEA. Here the CDR3 DNA reads TGCAGCGTTCAAAGCTCCTACAATGAGCAGTTCTTC. It is translated as CSVQSSYNEQFF.

This rearrangement joins TRBV7-9 to TRBJ1-3; D remains unclear. V lost 5 bases, J lost 4 bases, and 18 bases lay in between. Germline-derived CDR1 and CDR2 are SEHNR and FQNEAQ (reference sequence). The CDR3 is 16 residues long. CDR3 loop: CASSTWVRGTGNTIYF. The CDR3 DNA follows: TGTGCCAGCAGCACCTGGGTTCGAGGAACGGGAAACACCATATATTTT.

This clone was counted a few times. This sequence joins TRBV5-1 and TRBJ1-2, with 7 bases identical to TRBD1. Per the germline V gene, CDR1 is SGHRS and CDR2 is YFSETQ. V lost 4 bases, J lost 4 bases, and 7 bases stayed unmatched. The CDR3 runs to 14 residues. The DNA of the CDR3 is TGCGCCAGCAGCCCATCCGGGACAGTCTATGGCTACACCTTC. Amino acids: CASSPSGTVYGYTF.

V and J are TRBV7-9 and TRBJ2-1, with 7 bases matching TRBD1. Germline V gene sequence: CDR1 SEHNR, CDR2 FQNEAQ (reference sequence). The CDR3 loop spans 16 amino acids. The junction had 7 bases not matched to a gene; V was cut back by 1 base and J by 4 bases. CDR3 residues: CASSLEIGGLYNEQFF. The DNA of the CDR3 is TGTGCCAGCAGCTTAGAAATAGGGGGCCTATACAATGAGCAGTTCTTC.

This rearrangement joins TRBV19 to TRBJ2-3; possible D gene TRBD1, 5 bases. Trimming shortened V by 5 bases and J by 3 bases, and 12 bases separated the two germline ends. CDR3 length: 14 residues. Germline CDR1 and CDR2: LNHDA and SQIVND (reference sequence). The CDR3 DNA reads as TGTGCCAGTAGTCTTGACAGAAGTACAGATACGCAGTATTTT. Encoded protein: CASSLDRSTDTQYF. The full variable domain, rest sourced from reference TRBV19 and TRBJ2-3, is DGGITQSPKYLFRKEGQNVTLSCEQNLNHDAMYWYRQDPGQGLRLIYYSQIVNDFQKGDIAEGYSVSREKKESFPLTVTSAQKNPTAFYLCASSLDRSTDTQYFGPGTRLTVL.

This chain uses TRBV15 with TRBJ1-3, with no clear D. This CDR3 is built from 13 residues. Trimming took 5 bases from V and 3 from J, leaving 8 bases between them. CDR1 and CDR2 (germline): LNHNV, YYDKDF (reference sequence). The CDR3 loop reads CATSDYLGNTIYF. CDR3 sequence (DNA): TGTGCCACCAGCGATTATCTTGGAAACACCATATATTTT.

This chain joins TRBV3-1 (or the pseudogene TRBV3-2) and TRBJ2-4; 12 bases line up with TRBD1. CDR3 length: 15 residues. J gave up 9 bases and V 2 bases, and 5 bases lay outside the gene matches. CDR1 and CDR2 (germline): LGHDT, YNNKEL (reference sequence). CDR3 sequence (DNA): TGTGCCAGCAGCCAAAGGGACAGGGGGCGCGGCATTCAGTACTTC. The encoded protein is CASSQRDRGRGIQYF.

In DNA form, the CDR3 reads TGTGCCAGCAGCTCACAGTCCAGGAACACTGAAGCTTTCTTT. Its translation: CASSSQSRNTEAFF. The chain joins TRBV11-1 to TRBJ1-1; no clear D. The CDR3 consists of 14 residues. Looked up from germline, CDR1 is SGHAT and CDR2 is FQDESV (reference sequence). Deletions cut 4 bases from V and 1 base from J, with 10 bases between.

The chain uses TRBV5-6 and TRBJ2-1; 9 nucleotides match TRBD2. V was clipped by 3 bases and J by 6 bases; unmatched bases: 7. The CDR3 contains 15 residues. Germline V gene data show CDR1 as SGHDT and CDR2 as YYEEEE. CDR3 amino acids: CASSSGLARFNEQFF. CDR3 sequence (DNA): TGTGCCAGCAGCTCGGGACTAGCTAGGTTCAATGAGCAGTTCTTC.

The V and J genes are TRBV3-1 (or the pseudogene TRBV3-2) and TRBJ2-3; the match to TRBD2 covers 14 bases. This CDR3 is built from 17 residues. The germline V gene encodes CDR1 LGHDT and CDR2 YNNKEL (reference sequence). J gave up 1 base and V 6 bases, and 6 bases lay outside the gene matches. In nucleotides, the CDR3 is TGTGCCAGCAGGGGGACTAGCGGGAGCGTCGGCACAGATACGCAGTATTTT. Its translation: CASRGTSGSVGTDTQYF.

The CDR3 is CATRDRKSGANVLTF. The DNA for the CDR3 is TGTGCCACCCGGGACAGGAAGTCTGGGGCCAACGTCCTGACTTTC. The chain is built from TRBV6-5 and TRBJ2-6, with 8 bases matching TRBD1. V shed 10 bases, J shed 1 base, and the junction held 6 bases outside the gene matches. Looked up from germline, CDR1 is MNHEY and CDR2 is SVGAGI. The CDR3 loop spans 15 amino acids.

The genes are TRBV15 and TRBJ2-2; D gene uncertain. V lost 0 bases and J 3 bases, leaving 14 bases between the germline ends. Germline V gives CDR1 LNHNV, CDR2 YYDKDF (reference sequence). CDR3 length: 17 residues. The CDR3, as DNA: TGTGCCACCAGCAGAGATGAGGCCGATTTATACACCGGGGAGCTGTTTTTT. Protein sequence: CATSRDEADLYTGELFF.

This rearrangement joins TRBV7-9 to TRBJ1-3; the D is unclear. Trimming shortened V by 5 bases and J by 2 bases, and 16 bases separated the two germline ends. The CDR3 sequence is 16 residues long. Germline lookup yields CDR1 SEHNR and CDR2 FQNEAQ (reference sequence). CDR3 nucleotide sequence: TGTGCCAGCAGCCGCGAATTTGCAGCTCCTGGAAACACCATATATTTT. Protein sequence: CASSREFAAPGNTIYF. The full variable domain, its missing parts supplied by reference TRBV7-9 and TRBJ1-3, is DTGVSQNPRHKITKRGQNVTFRCDPISEHNRLYWYRQTLGQGPEFLTYFQNEAQLEKSRLLSDRFSAERPKGSFSTLEIQRTEQGDSAMYLCASSREFAAPGNTIYFGEGSWLTVV.

The chain is built from TRBV18 and TRBJ1-2; D ambiguous. The CDR3 is 12 residues long. V was trimmed by 4 bases and J by 6 bases, leaving 9 bases between them. The germline gives CDR1 KGHSH, CDR2 LQKENI. The CDR3 region is CASSLDPDGYTF. The CDR3 DNA reads TGTGCCAGCTCACTAGACCCGGATGGCTACACCTTC.

A note on this clone: At one boundary the junction diverges from the germline segment, which might be a read error. J is TRBJ1-3 and V is TRBV7-7, with 7 positions matching TRBD1. The CDR3 loop spans 16 amino acids. CDR1 SSHAT and CDR2 FNYEAQ come from the germline V gene (reference sequence). The CDR3 loop reads CASSETLQGTGNTIYF. CDR3 bases: TGTGCTAGCAGCGAAACCCTACAGGGGACTGGAAACACCATATATTTT.